This T cell receptor beta chain was sequenced in a study of T cells in Graves' hyperthyroidism and ophthalmopathy. Amplified TCR beta CDR3 regions derived from RNA transcripts. A first-round RT-PCR of the TCR CDR3 used the HTBI primer set. One entry per CDR3 protein results from TCRdb running MiXCR on the multiplex PCR reads. There are under 700,000 distinct CDR3 sequences in the sample; about 45% occur only once, and about 7.8% lies in the top ten. This clonotype is a singleton in its sample. As yet, its antigen is unknown. The germline gene is not matched at one end of the junction; a read error may be the cause. The CDR3 is 16 amino acids. Germline V gene sequence: CDR1 SGHTA, CDR2 FQGTGA. General study results and limits: Most thyroid clonotypes that were expanded above 0.001 also turned up in blood.

J is TRBJ1-4 and V is TRBV7-3; D unclear. This receptor was obtained from a woman aged 18-30 years with Graves' hyperthyroidism. Sequenced sample: peripheral blood or thyroid tissue (not recorded which). CDR3 sequence (DNA): TGCGCCAGCAGCCAAGATTGGGTAGGCTACCCTAAGCGGGAGTTTTTT. Translation gives CASSQDWVGYPKREFF.